These 19 T cell receptor beta chains share one sample of origin, sequenced in a study of response to subunit inactivated influenza vaccine. TCRdb processed the RT-PCR reads anew with MiXCR; each CDR3 protein has one entry. The data contain 450,000 to 500,000 distinct CDR3 sequences, roughly 11% of them singletons. Sequenced here: PBMCs from blood, sampled about 6 weeks after vaccination. The receptors come from a man between 45 and 60 years old who received an inactivated influenza vaccine.

This clonotype was detected a few times. This chain joins TRBV12-3 or TRBV12-4 and TRBJ1-5, with 12 bases identical to TRBD1. This CDR3 has 16 amino acids. J gave up 2 bases and V 7 bases, and 6 bases lay outside the gene matches. The CDR3 here is CASTGQGAWGNQPQHF. The CDR3 coding sequence is TGTGCCAGCACGGGACAGGGGGCTTGGGGCAATCAGCCCCAGCATTTT.

The J gene is TRBJ2-5, the V gene TRBV5-1; tentative D call: TRBD1 (7 bases). V was pared by 5 bases and J by 5 bases, with 16 bases between. CDR3 length: 14 amino acids. Germline V gives CDR1 SGHRS, CDR2 YFSETQ. The DNA for the CDR3 is TGCGCCAGCAGAGGGGACAGTGGAGGGGAGACCCAGTACTTC. This encodes CASRGDSGGETQYF.

This clonotype occurred a few times. As DNA, the CDR3 is TGTGCCAGCAGCTTCGGACAGGGCGCAGCCTACAATGAGCAGTTCTTC. It translates to CASSFGQGAAYNEQFF. V usage is TRBV7-9 and J usage is TRBJ2-1, with 8 bases matching TRBD1. Trimming took 3 bases from V and 2 from J; bases not matched to a gene: 6. The CDR3 runs 16 residues. Germline-derived CDR1 and CDR2 are SEHNR and FQNEAQ (reference sequence).

This clonotype showed up just a few times. The genes are TRBV4-3 and TRBJ2-3; 9 bases line up with TRBD1. J gave up 2 bases and V 4 bases, and 7 bases lay outside the gene matches. Germline V CDR1 and CDR2: LGHNA, YSLEER. The CDR3 contains 16 residues. The CDR3 DNA sequence: TGCGCCAGCAGCCGACACCGGGACAGGGACACAGATACGCAGTATTTT. Protein: CASSRHRDRDTDTQYF.

This clonotype was observed a few times. The J gene is TRBJ1-1, the V gene TRBV4-1; D remains ambiguous. The V and J ends lost 0 bases and 3 bases respectively, with 11 bases between them. This CDR3 has 15 residues. Looked up from germline, CDR1 is MGHRA and CDR2 is YSYEKL. This CDR3 is CASSQDEYSDTEAFF. CDR3 bases: TGCGCCAGCAGCCAAGACGAGTACAGCGACACTGAAGCTTTCTTT.

This clonotype occurred many times. The rearrangement uses TRBV4-3 and TRBJ2-7; the match to TRBD1 covers 7 bases. V lost 0 bases, J lost 2 bases, and 4 bases stayed unmatched. CDR1 is LGHNA, CDR2 YSLEER, per germline. The length of the CDR3 is 15 residues. This CDR3 is CASSQDRTGTYEQYF. DNA of the CDR3: TGCGCCAGCAGCCAAGATAGGACAGGAACCTACGAGCAGTACTTC.

The chain is built from TRBV29-1 and TRBJ2-7; possible D gene TRBD2, 5 bases. Trimming pared 4 bases from V and 7 bases from J, leaving 20 bases between. The germline gives CDR1 SQVTM, CDR2 ANQGSEA. The CDR3 covers 14 residues. This CDR3 reads CSVGPRAGDWEQYF. CDR3 DNA sequence: TGCAGCGTTGGCCCCCGGGCCGGGGATTGGGAGCAGTACTTC.

This clonotype was detected ten times or more. The V call is TRBV5-1, the J call TRBJ2-5; D unresolved. The V end was cut by 4 bases, the J end by 3 bases, with 10 bases between. The CDR3 covers 13 residues. Per germline, CDR1 SGHRS and CDR2 YFSETQ. The CDR3 spells CASSTNPEETQYF. Here the CDR3 DNA reads TGCGCCAGCAGCACGAACCCCGAAGAGACCCAGTACTTC.

The CDR3 DNA reads as TGTGCCAGCAGACGGGCAGGGAATCAGCCCCAGCATTTT. Translating it yields CASRRAGNQPQHF. J is TRBJ1-5 and V is TRBV12-3 or TRBV12-4; maybe TRBD1 (5 bases). Trimming removed 6 bases from V and 4 bases from J, with 10 bases in between. The CDR3 is 13 amino acids.

At least ten counts were recorded for this clonotype. The chain combines TRBV29-1 with TRBJ2-3; 8 positions agree with TRBD1. The germline CDR1 and CDR2 sequences are SQVTM and ANQGSEA. This CDR3 is built from 13 residues. Germline trimming cut 6 bases from V and 2 bases from J; bases unmatched to any gene: 4. The CDR3 region is CSVAGQVTDTQYF. The CDR3, as DNA: TGCAGCGTGGCGGGACAGGTCACAGATACGCAGTATTTT.

This clonotype was recorded at least ten times. The chain joins TRBV7-2 to TRBJ2-7, with 7 nucleotides matching TRBD1. The germline V gene has CDR1 SGHTA and CDR2 FQGNSA. The CDR3 is 15 amino acids. The J segment lost 4 bases and the V segment lost 5 bases, leaving 11 bases of the junction unmatched. The CDR3 region has the DNA TGTGCCAGCAGCCTATCCGGGACAGAAATATACGAGCAGTACTTC. This translates into CASSLSGTEIYEQYF.

The chain has TRBV15 and TRBJ2-3, with 8 bases aligning to TRBD1. V lost 0 bases, J lost 6 bases, and 5 bases stayed unmatched. The CDR3 contains 15 residues. Germline V lookup: CDR1 LNHNV, CDR2 YYDKDF (reference sequence). CDR3 amino acids: CATSRDVRGLDTQYF. In DNA, the CDR3 is TGTGCCACCAGCAGAGATGTCAGGGGGCTTGATACGCAGTATTTT.

This clonotype was seen ten or more times. The V and J genes are TRBV20-1 and TRBJ2-7, with D maybe TRBD1 (5 bases). This CDR3 is built from 13 residues. The germline V gene encodes CDR1 DFQATT and CDR2 SNEGSKA (reference sequence). V was shortened by 0 bases and J by 2 bases, with 8 bases between the two germline ends. DNA of the CDR3: TGCAGTGCTAGAGATGGGGCACCCTACGAGCAGTACTTC. This sequence encodes CSARDGAPYEQYF.

This clonotype has more than one count but fewer than ten. The chain recombines TRBV7-9 with TRBJ2-2; D gene unclear. Germline V gives CDR1 SEHNR, CDR2 FQNEAQ (reference sequence). The V gene lost 9 bases and the J gene lost 0 bases, with 11 bases spanning the gap. This CDR3 is built from 14 residues. The CDR3 loop is CASSTGANTGELFF. The DNA for the CDR3 is TGTGCCAGTTCCACGGGCGCGAACACCGGGGAGCTGTTTTTT.

This clonotype was detected ten times or more. The rearrangement joins TRBV10-3 to TRBJ2-1; 9 bases align to TRBD1. V gave up 4 bases and J gave up 2 bases; unmatched junction bases: 3. The CDR3 runs 15 residues. Germline CDR1 ENHRY, CDR2 SYGVKD. CDR3 sequence: CAISATGGPYNEQFF. Here the CDR3 DNA reads TGTGCCATCAGTGCTACAGGGGGCCCCTACAATGAGCAGTTCTTC.

The rearrangement uses TRBV5-1 and TRBJ2-7, with 11 nucleotides matching TRBD2. After removal of 2 bases from V and 6 bases from J, the junction contained 10 bases not matched to a gene. Germline values: CDR1 SGHRS, CDR2 YFSETQ. This CDR3 contains 16 residues. This chain's CDR3 is CASSFRPTSGIREQYF. For the CDR3, the DNA is TGCGCCAGCAGCTTCCGCCCGACTAGCGGGATACGCGAGCAGTACTTC.

V gene TRBV15 combines with J gene TRBJ2-1, with 11 bases identical to TRBD2. The CDR3 runs 17 residues. Germline values: CDR1 LNHNV, CDR2 YYDKDF (reference sequence). Trimming at V came to 1 base and at J to 4 bases, leaving 6 bases not matched to a gene. The CDR3 loop is CATSRGTGTSGYNEQFF. The CDR3 DNA follows: TGTGCCACCAGCAGAGGTACCGGGACTAGCGGTTACAATGAGCAGTTCTTC.

J is TRBJ2-6 and V is TRBV4-3, with 12 positions matching TRBD1. The CDR3 covers 18 residues. The junction had 7 bases not matched to a gene; V was cut back by 3 bases and J by 4 bases. CDR1 LGHNA and CDR2 YSLEER come from the germline V gene. CDR3 region: CASSQMGQGASGANVLTF. The CDR3 DNA is TGCGCCAGCAGCCAGATGGGACAGGGGGCGAGCGGGGCCAACGTCCTGACTTTC.

Ten or more counts support this clonotype. The chain links TRBV12-3 or TRBV12-4 to TRBJ2-2; the D gene is possibly TRBD2 (5 bases). The CDR3 is 15 amino acids. V dropped 7 bases and J dropped 5 bases, with 17 bases sitting between them. CDR3 loop: CASTPRGSGTGELFF. As DNA, the CDR3 is TGTGCCAGCACTCCTCGAGGGAGTGGAACCGGGGAGCTGTTTTTT.